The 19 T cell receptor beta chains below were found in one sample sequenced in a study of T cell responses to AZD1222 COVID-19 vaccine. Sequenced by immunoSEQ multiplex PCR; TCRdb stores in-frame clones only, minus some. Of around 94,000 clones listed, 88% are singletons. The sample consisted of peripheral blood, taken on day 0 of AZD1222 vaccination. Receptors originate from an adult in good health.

The CDR3 nucleotides are TGTGCCAGCAGCTTAGTGAGCGGTCAAAGCTACACCTTC. Its translation: CASSLVSGQSYTF. The chain is built from TRBV7-2 and TRBJ1-2, with D uncertain. V was shortened by 1 base and J by 9 bases, with 12 bases between the two germline ends. This CDR3 has 13 residues. Germline loops: CDR1 SGHTA, CDR2 FQGNSA.

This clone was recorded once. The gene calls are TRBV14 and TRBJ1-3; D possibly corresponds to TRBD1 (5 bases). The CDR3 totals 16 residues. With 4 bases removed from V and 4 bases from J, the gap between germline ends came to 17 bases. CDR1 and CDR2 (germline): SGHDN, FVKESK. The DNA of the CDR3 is TGTGCCAGCAGCCCCCCGGGGCTTTCGTTCGGAAACACCATATATTTT. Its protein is CASSPPGLSFGNTIYF.

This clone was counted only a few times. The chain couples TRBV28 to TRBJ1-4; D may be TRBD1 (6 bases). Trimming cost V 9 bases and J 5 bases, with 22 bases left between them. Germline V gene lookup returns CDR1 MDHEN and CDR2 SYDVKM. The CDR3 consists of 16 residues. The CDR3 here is CASKGGGNRVNEKLFF. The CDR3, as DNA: TGTGCCAGTAAAGGTGGTGGGAACAGGGTGAATGAAAAACTGTTTTTT.

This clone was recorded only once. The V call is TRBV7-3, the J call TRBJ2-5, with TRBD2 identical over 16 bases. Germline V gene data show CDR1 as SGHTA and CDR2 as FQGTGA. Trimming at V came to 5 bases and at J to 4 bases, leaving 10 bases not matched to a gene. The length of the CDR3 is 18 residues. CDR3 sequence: CASSPGLAGGPFIETQYF. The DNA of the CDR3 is TGTGCCAGCAGCCCGGGACTAGCGGGGGGGCCTTTCATAGAGACCCAGTACTTC.

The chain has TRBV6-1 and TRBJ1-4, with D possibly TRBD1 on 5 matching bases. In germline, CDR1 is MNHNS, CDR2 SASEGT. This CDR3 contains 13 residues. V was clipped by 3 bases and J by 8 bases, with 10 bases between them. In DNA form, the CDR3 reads TGTGCCAGCAGTGATCAGGGAATCGAAAAACTGTTTTTT. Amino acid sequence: CASSDQGIEKLFF.

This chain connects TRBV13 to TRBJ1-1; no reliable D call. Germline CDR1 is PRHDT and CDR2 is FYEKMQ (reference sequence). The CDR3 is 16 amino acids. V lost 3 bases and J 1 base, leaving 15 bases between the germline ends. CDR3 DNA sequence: TGTGCCAGCAGCTTGTTGCCCCGACCATCGAACACTGAAGCTTTCTTT. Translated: CASSLLPRPSNTEAFF.

CDR3 sequence reads: CASSVGASYEQYF. CDR3 bases: TGTGCCAGCAGCGTAGGGGCCAGCTACGAGCAGTACTTC. The chain links TRBV9 to TRBJ2-7, with no clear D. Germline V lookup: CDR1 SGDLS, CDR2 YYNGEE. Trimming stripped 0 bases from V and 3 bases from J, with 7 bases between. This CDR3 contains 13 residues. The whole variable domain, filled in from reference TRBV9 and TRBJ2-7, reads DSGVTQTPKHLITATGQRVTLRCSPRSGDLSVYWYQQSLDQGLQFLIQYYNGEERAKGNILERFSAQQFPDLHSELNLSSLELGDSALYFCASSVGASYEQYFGPGTRLTVT.

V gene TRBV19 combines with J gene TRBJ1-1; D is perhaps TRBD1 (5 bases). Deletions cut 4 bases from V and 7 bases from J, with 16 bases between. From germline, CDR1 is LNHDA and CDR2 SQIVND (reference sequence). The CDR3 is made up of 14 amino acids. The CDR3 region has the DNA TGTGCCAGTAGTACGGGGACTCCCCCCGATGAAGCTTTCTTT. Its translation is CASSTGTPPDEAFF.

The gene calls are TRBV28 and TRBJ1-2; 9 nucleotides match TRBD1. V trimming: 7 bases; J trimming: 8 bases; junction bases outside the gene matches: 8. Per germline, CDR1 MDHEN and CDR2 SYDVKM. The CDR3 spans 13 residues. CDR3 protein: CASTLQGAGGYTF. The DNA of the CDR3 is TGTGCCAGCACCCTACAGGGGGCGGGAGGCTACACCTTC.

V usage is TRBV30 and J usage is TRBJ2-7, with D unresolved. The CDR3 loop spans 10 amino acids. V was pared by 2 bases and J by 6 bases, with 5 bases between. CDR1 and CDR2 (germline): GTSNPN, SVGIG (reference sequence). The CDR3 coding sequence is TGTGCCTGGAGTAAAGTCGAGCAGTACTTC. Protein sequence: CAWSKVEQYF.

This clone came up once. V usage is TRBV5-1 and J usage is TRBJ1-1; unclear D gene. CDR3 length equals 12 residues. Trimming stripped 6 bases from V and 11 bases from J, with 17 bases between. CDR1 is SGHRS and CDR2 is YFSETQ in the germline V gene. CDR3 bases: TGCGCCAGCACCCGGGGAGGCGAGCGGGCTTTCTTT. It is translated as CASTRGGERAFF.

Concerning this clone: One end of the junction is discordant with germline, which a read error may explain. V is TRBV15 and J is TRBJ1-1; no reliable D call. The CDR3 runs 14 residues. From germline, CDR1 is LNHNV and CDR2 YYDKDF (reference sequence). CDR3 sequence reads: CATSGELQHTEAFF. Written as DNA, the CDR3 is TGTGCCACCAGCGGAGAACTCCAGCACACTGAAGCTTTCTTT.

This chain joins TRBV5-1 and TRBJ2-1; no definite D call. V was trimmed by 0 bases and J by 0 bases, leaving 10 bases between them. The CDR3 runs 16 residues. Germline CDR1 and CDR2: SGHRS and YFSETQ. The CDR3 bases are TGCGCCAGCAGCTTGGTAGGTGTTGCCTCCTACAATGAGCAGTTCTTC. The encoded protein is CASSLVGVASYNEQFF.

CDR3 sequence (DNA): TGTGCCTGGAGTCCGCGGGAGGATTCTTTGAACGAGCAGTACTTC. As protein: CAWSPREDSLNEQYF. The V gene is TRBV30, the J gene TRBJ2-7; 8 nucleotides line up with TRBD2. The CDR3 is 15 residues long. The germline CDR1 and CDR2 sequences are GTSNPN and SVGIG (reference sequence). The V segment lost 2 bases and the J segment 5 bases; nucleotides outside the gene matches: 11.

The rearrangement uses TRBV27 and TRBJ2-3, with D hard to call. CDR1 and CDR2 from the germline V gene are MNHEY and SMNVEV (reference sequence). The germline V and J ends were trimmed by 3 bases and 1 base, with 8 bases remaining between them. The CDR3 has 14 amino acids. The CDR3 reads CASSFVGRTDTQYF. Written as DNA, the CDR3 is TGTGCCAGCAGTTTTGTCGGTCGCACAGATACGCAGTATTTT.

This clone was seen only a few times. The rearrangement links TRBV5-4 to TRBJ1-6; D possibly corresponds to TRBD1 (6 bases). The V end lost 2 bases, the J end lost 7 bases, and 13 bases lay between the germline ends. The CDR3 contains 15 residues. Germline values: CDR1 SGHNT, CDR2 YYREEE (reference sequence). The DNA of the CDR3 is TGTGCCAGCAGCTTAGGTCACAGGGCGAATTCACCCCTCCACTTT. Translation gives CASSLGHRANSPLHF.

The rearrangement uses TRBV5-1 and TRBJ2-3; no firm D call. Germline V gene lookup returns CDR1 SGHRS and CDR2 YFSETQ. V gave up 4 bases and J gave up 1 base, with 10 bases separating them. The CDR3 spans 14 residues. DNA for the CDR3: TGCGCCAGCAGCGTGGGAAGCCGCACAGATACGCAGTATTTT. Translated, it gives CASSVGSRTDTQYF.

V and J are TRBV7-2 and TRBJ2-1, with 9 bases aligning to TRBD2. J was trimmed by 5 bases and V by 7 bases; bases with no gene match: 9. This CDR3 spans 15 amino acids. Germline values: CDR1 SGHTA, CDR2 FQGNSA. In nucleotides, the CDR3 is TGTGCCAGCACCTGGACTAGCGCTAGAGACAATGAGCAGTTCTTC. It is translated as CASTWTSARDNEQFF.

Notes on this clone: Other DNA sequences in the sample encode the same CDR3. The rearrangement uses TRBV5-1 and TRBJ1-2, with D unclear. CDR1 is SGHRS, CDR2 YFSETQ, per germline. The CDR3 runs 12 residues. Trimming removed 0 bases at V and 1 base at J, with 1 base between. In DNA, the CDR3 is TGCGCCAGCAGCTTGGATAACTATGGCTACACCTTC. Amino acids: CASSLDNYGYTF.